These 11 T cell receptor beta chains were sequenced from one sample in a study of blood T cell repertoires in COVID-19. Data came from immunoSEQ multiplex PCR; TCRdb stores just in-frame clones and leaves some out. The sample holds under 50,000 clones, more than 90% seen once. The material sequenced was peripheral blood. The receptors here all came from a man in his 70s with active COVID-19.

CDR3: CAIRSRAVNTEAFF. CDR3 nucleotide sequence: TGTGCCATCCGTTCCAGGGCCGTGAACACTGAAGCTTTCTTT. The chain is built from TRBV10-3 and TRBJ1-1, with D perhaps matching TRBD1 (5 bases). Per the germline V gene, CDR1 is ENHRY and CDR2 is SYGVKD. The CDR3 is 14 amino acids. Deletions cut 8 bases from V and 0 bases from J, with 13 bases between.

The chain employs TRBV4-2 and TRBJ1-2; D may be TRBD1 (6 bases). The CDR3 runs to 16 residues. Germline V gene sequence: CDR1 LGHNA, CDR2 YNFKEQ. Trimming took 1 base from V and 4 from J, leaving 16 bases between them. CDR3 residues: CASSQAGGEAVYGYTF. CDR3 nucleotide sequence: TGTGCCAGCAGCCAAGCTGGGGGCGAGGCCGTCTATGGCTACACCTTC.

The rearrangement joins TRBV24-1 to TRBJ2-3, with D possibly being TRBD1 (6 bases). The CDR3 sequence is 16 residues long. With 6 bases removed from V and 0 bases from J, the gap between germline ends came to 15 bases. Germline CDR1 is KGHDR and CDR2 is SFDVKD. CDR3 bases: TGTGCCACCAGTAACAGGGCAGCCACTAGCACAGATACGCAGTATTTT. Protein: CATSNRAATSTDTQYF.

This chain joins TRBV14 and TRBJ2-7; possible D gene TRBD2, 6 bases. This CDR3 is 15 amino acids long. Germline V CDR1 and CDR2: SGHDN, FVKESK. V gave up 1 base and J gave up 4 bases, with 14 bases separating them. The CDR3 reads CASSQVGGDQYEQYF. In DNA, the CDR3 is TGTGCCAGCAGCCAAGTGGGCGGGGATCAATACGAGCAGTACTTC.

This clone was seen a handful of times. As DNA, the CDR3 is TGTGCCAGCAGCTCGCCGGGACAGGGTACCTACGAGCAGTACTTC. Translated, it gives CASSSPGQGTYEQYF. The chain uses TRBV5-4 and TRBJ2-7; 9 nucleotides agree with TRBD1. Germline-derived CDR1 and CDR2 are SGHNT and YYREEE (reference sequence). There are 15 residues in the CDR3. Trimming cost V 3 bases and J 2 bases; bases outside gene matches: 6.

The chain carries TRBV3-1 (or the pseudogene TRBV3-2) and TRBJ2-3; 10 nucleotides line up with TRBD2. Germline CDR1 reads LGHDT; CDR2 reads YNNKEL (reference sequence). V dropped 8 bases and J dropped 0; count of bases not matched to a gene: 17. This CDR3 has 19 amino acids. The CDR3 DNA sequence: TGTGCCAGCTCCGCATACAGGGCTAGCGGGAGATCTAGCACAGATACGCAGTATTTT. This codes for CASSAYRASGRSSTDTQYF.

J is TRBJ1-4 and V is TRBV18; D not resolved. Germline CDR1 KGHSH, CDR2 LQKENI. V lost 4 bases and J lost 3, with 9 bases in between. There are 14 residues in the CDR3. The CDR3 bases are TGTGCCAGCTCACTCAGGCTTGCTAATGAAAAACTGTTTTTT. Its translation: CASSLRLANEKLFF.

The chain joins TRBV4-3 to TRBJ2-2; 13 bases are shared with TRBD2. The V gene's germline CDR1 is LGHNA and CDR2 YSLEER. V gave up 2 bases and J gave up 3 bases; unmatched junction bases: 9. CDR3 length equals 19 residues. The CDR3 sequence is CASSQTLGTSGIYTGELFF. DNA for the CDR3: TGCGCCAGCAGCCAAACACTTGGGACTAGCGGGATCTACACCGGGGAGCTGTTTTTT.

This clone has a single count. This chain connects TRBV27 to TRBJ2-4; D not certain. V shed 2 bases and J shed 4 bases, with 6 bases lying between them. The length of the CDR3 is 13 residues. The germline CDR1 and CDR2 sequences are MNHEY and SMNVEV (reference sequence). In DNA, the CDR3 is TGTGCCAGCAGTTTACAACAGAAAAACATTCAGTACTTC. As protein: CASSLQQKNIQYF.

This sequence joins TRBV28 and TRBJ2-3, with D maybe TRBD2 (6 bases). Germline CDR1 MDHEN, CDR2 SYDVKM. This CDR3 contains 12 residues. The CDR3 DNA reads as TGTGCGGAAGGGACTAGCACAGATACGCAGTATTTT. It codes for CAEGTSTDTQYF.

CDR3 nucleotide sequence: TGTGCCAGCAGCCTGCGGGGGGGAAACACCGGGGAGCTGTTTTTT. Translation: CASSLRGGNTGELFF. The chain uses TRBV4-2 and TRBJ2-2; 9 positions agree with TRBD2. This CDR3 has 15 amino acids. V lost 4 bases and J lost 2; bases outside the gene matches: 2. Germline CDR1 reads LGHNA; CDR2 reads YNFKEQ.